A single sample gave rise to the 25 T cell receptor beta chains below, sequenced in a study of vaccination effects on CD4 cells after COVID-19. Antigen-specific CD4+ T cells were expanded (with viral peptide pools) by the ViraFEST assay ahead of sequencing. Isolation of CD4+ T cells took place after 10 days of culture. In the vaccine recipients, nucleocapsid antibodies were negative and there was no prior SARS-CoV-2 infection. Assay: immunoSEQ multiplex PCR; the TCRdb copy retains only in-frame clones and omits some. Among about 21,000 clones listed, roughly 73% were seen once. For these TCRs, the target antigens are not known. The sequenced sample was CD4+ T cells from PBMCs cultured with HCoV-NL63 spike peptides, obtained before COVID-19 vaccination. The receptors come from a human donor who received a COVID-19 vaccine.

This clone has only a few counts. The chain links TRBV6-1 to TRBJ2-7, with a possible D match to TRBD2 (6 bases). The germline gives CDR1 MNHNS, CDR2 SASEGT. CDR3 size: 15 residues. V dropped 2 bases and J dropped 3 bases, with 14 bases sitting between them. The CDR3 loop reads CASSEMSSGRYEQYF. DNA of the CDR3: TGTGCCAGCAGTGAAATGAGTAGCGGCCGCTACGAGCAGTACTTC.

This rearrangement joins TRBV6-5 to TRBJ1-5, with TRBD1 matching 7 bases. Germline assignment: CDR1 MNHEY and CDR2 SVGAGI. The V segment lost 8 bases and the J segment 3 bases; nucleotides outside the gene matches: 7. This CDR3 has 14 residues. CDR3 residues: CASSLQGLNQPQHF. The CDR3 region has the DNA TGTGCCAGCTCCCTACAGGGGCTCAATCAGCCCCAGCATTTT.

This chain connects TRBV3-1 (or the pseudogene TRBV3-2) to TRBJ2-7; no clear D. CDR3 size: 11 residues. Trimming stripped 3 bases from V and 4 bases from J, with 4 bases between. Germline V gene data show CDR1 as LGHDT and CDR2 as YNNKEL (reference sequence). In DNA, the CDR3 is TGTGCCAGCAGCCAGTCTTACGAGCAGTACTTC. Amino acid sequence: CASSQSYEQYF.

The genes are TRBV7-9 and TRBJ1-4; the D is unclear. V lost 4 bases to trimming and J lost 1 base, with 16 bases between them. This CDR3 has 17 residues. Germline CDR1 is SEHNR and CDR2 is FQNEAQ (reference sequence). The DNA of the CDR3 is TGTGCCAGCAGCTGGGCAGCTCCGGGTCAAACTAATGAAAAACTGTTTTTT. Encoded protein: CASSWAAPGQTNEKLFF.

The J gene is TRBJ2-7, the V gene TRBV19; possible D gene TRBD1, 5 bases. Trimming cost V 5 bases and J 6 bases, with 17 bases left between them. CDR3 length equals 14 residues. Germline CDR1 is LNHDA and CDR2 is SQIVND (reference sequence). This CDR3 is CASSFSRDSAEQYF. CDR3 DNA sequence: TGTGCCAGTAGTTTTTCCAGGGATTCGGCCGAGCAGTACTTC.

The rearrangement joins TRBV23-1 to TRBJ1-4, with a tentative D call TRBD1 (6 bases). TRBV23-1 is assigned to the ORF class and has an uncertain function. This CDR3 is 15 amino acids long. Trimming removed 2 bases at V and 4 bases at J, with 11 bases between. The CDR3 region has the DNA TGCGCCAGCAGTCAACTGGACAGATTTAATGAAAAACTGTTTTTT. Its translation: CASSQLDRFNEKLFF.

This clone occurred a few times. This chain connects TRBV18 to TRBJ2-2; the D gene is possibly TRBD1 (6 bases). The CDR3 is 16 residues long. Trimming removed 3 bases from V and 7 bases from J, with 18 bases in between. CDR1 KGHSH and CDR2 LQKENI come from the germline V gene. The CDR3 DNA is TGTGCCAGCTCACCTTCGCCAGGGGTGCGTGTCGGGGAGCTGTTTTTT. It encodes CASSPSPGVRVGELFF.

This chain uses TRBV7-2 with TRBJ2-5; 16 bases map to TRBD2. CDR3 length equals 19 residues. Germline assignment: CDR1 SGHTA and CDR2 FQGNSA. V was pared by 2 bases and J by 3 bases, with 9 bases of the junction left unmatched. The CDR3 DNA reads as TGTGCCAGCAGCTTAAGCTGGGGACTAGCGGGGGGGCCGGAAGAGACCCAGTACTTC. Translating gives CASSLSWGLAGGPEETQYF. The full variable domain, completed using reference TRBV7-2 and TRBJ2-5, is GAGVSQSPSNKVTEKGKDVELRCDPISGHTALYWYRQSLGQGLEFLIYFQGNSAPDKSGLPSDRFSAERTGGSVSTLTIQRTQQEDSAVYLCASSLSWGLAGGPEETQYFGPGTRLLVL.

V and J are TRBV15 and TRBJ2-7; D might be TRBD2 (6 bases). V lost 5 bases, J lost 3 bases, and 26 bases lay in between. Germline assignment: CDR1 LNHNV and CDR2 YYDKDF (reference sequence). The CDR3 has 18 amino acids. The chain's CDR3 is CATSLTYMAGLGHYEQYF. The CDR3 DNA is TGTGCCACCAGCCTCACCTACATGGCGGGGCTAGGTCACTACGAGCAGTACTTC.

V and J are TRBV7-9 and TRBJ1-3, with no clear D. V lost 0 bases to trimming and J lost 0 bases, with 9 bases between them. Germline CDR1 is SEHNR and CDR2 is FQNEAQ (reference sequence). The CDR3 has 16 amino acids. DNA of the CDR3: TGTGCCAGCAGCTTAGCGCTAAGGATCTCTGGAAACACCATATATTTT. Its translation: CASSLALRISGNTIYF. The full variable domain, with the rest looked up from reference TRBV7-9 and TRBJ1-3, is DTGVSQNPRHKITKRGQNVTFRCDPISEHNRLYWYRQTLGQGPEFLTYFQNEAQLEKSRLLSDRFSAERPKGSFSTLEIQRTEQGDSAMYLCASSLALRISGNTIYFGEGSWLTVV.

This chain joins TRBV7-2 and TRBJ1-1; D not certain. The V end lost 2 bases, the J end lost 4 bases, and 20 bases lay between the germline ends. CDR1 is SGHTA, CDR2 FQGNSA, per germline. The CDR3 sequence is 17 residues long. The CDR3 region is CASSLIVYPPGGTEAFF. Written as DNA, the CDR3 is TGTGCCAGCAGCTTAATAGTATACCCCCCGGGAGGCACTGAAGCTTTCTTT. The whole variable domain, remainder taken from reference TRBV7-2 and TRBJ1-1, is GAGVSQSPSNKVTEKGKDVELRCDPISGHTALYWYRQSLGQGLEFLIYFQGNSAPDKSGLPSDRFSAERTGGSVSTLTIQRTQQEDSAVYLCASSLIVYPPGGTEAFFGQGTRLTVV.

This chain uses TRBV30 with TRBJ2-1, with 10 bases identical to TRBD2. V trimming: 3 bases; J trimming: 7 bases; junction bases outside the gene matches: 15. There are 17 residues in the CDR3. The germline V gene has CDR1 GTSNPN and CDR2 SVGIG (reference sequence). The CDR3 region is CAWSLLSGGLMGNEQFF. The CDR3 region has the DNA TGTGCCTGGAGCCTGCTTAGCGGGGGGTTGATGGGGAATGAGCAGTTCTTC.

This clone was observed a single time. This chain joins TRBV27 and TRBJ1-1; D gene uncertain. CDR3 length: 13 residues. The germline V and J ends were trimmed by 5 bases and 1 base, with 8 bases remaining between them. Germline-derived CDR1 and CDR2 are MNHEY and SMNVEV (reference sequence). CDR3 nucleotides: TGTGCCAGCAGTCCCTACTCGAACACTGAAGCTTTCTTT. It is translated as CASSPYSNTEAFF.

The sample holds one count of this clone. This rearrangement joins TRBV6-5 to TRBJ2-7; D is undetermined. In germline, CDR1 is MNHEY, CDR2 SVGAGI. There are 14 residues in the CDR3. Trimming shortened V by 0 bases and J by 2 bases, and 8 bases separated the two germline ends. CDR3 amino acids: CASSYSSRAYEQYF. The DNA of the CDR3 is TGTGCCAGCAGTTACTCGAGTCGGGCCTACGAGCAGTACTTC.

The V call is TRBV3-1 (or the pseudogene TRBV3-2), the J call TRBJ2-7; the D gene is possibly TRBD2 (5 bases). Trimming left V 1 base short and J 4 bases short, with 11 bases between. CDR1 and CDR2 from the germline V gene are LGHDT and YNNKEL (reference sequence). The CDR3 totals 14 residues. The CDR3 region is CASSQAPGKYEQYF. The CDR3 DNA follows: TGTGCCAGCAGCCAAGCTCCGGGGAAATACGAGCAGTACTTC.

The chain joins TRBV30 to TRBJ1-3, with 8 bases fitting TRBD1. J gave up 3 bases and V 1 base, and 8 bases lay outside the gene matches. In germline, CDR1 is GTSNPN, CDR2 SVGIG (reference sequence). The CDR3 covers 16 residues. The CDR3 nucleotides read TGTGCCTGGAGTGCCCCCGCGACAGGGGTTGGAAACACCATATATTTT. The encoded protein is CAWSAPATGVGNTIYF.

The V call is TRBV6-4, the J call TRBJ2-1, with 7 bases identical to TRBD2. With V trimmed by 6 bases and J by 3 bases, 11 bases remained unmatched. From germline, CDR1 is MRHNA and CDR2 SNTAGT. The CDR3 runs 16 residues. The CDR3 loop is CASSARAGVVYNEQFF. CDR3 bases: TGTGCCAGCAGCGCCCGGGCGGGGGTTGTCTACAATGAGCAGTTCTTC.

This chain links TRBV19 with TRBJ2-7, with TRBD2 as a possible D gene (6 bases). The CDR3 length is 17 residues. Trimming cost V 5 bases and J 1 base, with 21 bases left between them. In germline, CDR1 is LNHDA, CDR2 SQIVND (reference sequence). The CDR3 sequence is CASSFRRTTTISYEQYF. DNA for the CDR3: TGTGCCAGTAGTTTTCGGCGGACTACCACCATTTCCTACGAGCAGTACTTC.

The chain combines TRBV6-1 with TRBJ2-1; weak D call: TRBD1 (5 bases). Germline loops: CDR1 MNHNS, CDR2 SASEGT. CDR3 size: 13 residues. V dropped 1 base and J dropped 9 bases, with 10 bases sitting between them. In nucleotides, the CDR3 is TGTGCCAGCAGTGAAGGTCCAGGGTTTGAGCAGTTCTTC. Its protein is CASSEGPGFEQFF.

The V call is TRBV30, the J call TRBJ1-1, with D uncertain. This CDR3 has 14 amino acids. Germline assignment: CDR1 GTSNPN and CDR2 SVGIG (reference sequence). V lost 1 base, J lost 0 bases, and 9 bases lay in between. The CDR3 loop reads CAWSANRLNTEAFF. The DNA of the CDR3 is TGTGCCTGGAGTGCCAATAGACTGAACACTGAAGCTTTCTTT.

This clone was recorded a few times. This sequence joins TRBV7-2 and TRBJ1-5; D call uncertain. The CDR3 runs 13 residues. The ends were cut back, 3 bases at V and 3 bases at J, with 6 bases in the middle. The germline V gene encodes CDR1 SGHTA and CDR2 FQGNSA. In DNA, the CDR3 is TGTGCCAGCAGCTTTGACCCCAATCAGCCCCAGCATTTT. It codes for CASSFDPNQPQHF.

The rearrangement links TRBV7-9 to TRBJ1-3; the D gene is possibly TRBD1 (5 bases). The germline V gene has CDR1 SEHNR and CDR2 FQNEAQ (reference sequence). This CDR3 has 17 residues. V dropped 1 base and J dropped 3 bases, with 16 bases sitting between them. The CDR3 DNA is TGTGCCAGCAGCTTAGGCTTCGCGGGGCCTTATGGAAACACCATATATTTT. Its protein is CASSLGFAGPYGNTIYF.

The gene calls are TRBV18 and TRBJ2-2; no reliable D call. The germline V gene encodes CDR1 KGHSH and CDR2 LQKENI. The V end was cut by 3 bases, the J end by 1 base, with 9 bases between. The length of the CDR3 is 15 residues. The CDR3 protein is CASSPVTLNTGELFF. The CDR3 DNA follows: TGTGCCAGCTCACCTGTGACCCTGAACACCGGGGAGCTGTTTTTT. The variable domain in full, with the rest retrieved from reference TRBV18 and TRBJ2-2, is NAGVMQNPRHLVRRRGQEARLRCSPMKGHSHVYWYRQLPEEGLKFMVYLQKENIIDESGMPKERFSAEFPKEGPSILRIQQVVRGDSAAYFCASSPVTLNTGELFFGEGSRLTVL.

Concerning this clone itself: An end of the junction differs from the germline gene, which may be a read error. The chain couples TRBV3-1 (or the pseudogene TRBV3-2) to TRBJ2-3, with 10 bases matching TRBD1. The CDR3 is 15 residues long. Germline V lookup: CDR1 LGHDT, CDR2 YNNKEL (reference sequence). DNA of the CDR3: TGTGCCAGCAGCCGCTCGACAGGGGGCACGGATACGCAGTATTTT. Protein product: CASSRSTGGTDTQYF.

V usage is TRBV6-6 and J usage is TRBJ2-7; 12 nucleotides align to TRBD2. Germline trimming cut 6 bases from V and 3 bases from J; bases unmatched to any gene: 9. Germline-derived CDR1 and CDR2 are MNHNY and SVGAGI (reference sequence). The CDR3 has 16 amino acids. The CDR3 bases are TGTGCCAGCAGACCACCTACTAGCGGGGGGAGCTACGAGCAGTACTTC. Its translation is CASRPPTSGGSYEQYF.